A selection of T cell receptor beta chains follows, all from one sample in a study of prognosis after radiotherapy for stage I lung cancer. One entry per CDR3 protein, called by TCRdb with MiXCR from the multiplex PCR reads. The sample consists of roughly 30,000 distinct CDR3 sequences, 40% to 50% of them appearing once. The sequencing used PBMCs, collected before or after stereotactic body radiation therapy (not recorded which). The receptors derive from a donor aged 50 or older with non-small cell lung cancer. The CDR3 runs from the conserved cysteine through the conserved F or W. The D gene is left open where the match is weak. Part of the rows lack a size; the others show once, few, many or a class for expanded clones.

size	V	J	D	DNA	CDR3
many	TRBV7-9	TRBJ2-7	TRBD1	TGTGCCAGCAGCCGAGGGGACAGAGCCTACGAGCAGTACTTC	CASSRGDRAYEQYF
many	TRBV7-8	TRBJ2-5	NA	TGTGCCAGCAGCCACCCGAGTGTAAGGTATCAGTACTTC	CASSHPSVRYQYF
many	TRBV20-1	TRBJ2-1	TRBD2	TGCAGTGCTAGAACTAGCGGGGCTTATGAGCAGTTCTTC	CSARTSGAYEQFF
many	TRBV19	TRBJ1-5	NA	TGTGCCAGTAGGAAAAGGAGCAATCAGCCCCAGCATTTT	CASRKRSNQPQHF
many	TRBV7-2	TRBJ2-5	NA	TGTGCCAGCAGCTTAGGTGTCGGGGAGACCCAGTACTTC	CASSLGVGETQYF
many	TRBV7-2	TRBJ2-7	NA	TGTGCCAGCAGCTTAGGCGGTCTTACCTACGAGCAGTACTTC	CASSLGGLTYEQYF
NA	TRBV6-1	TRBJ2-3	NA	TGTGCCATTTCTCCTGGGTCAGATACGCAGTATTTT	CAISPGSDTQYF
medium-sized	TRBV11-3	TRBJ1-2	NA	TGTGCCAGCAGCTTAAGTACTGGGGCATATGGCTACACCTTC	CASSLSTGAYGYTF
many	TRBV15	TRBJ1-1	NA	TGTGCCACCAGCAGAAACCAGGGGACTGAAGCTTTCTTT	CATSRNQGTEAFF
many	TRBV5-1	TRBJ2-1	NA	TGCGCCAGCAGCTGGGGCACTCGCAATGAGCAGTTCTTC	CASSWGTRNEQFF
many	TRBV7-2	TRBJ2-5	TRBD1	TGTGCCAGCAGCTCCTACAGGGGGTCGCTAGCGGAGACCCAGTACTTC	CASSSYRGSLAETQYF
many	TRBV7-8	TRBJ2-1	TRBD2	TGTGCCAGCAGTTTAGAGCGGGACTCCTACAATGAGCAGTTCTTC	CASSLERDSYNEQFF
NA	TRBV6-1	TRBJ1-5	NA	TGTGCCAGCAGCCGATTGAACAGGGAGCAGCCCCAGCATTTT	CASSRLNREQPQHF
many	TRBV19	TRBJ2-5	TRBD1	TGTGCCAGTAGTATATCGGGACAGGGGGCCTTTGAGACCCAGTACTTC	CASSISGQGAFETQYF
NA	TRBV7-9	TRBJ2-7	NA	TGTGCCAGCAGCTATACCACTAGCTCTAGGGGGAGGGTCCATACCAACGAGCAGTACTTC	CASSYTTSSRGRVHTNEQYF
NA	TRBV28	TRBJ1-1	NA	TGTGCCAGCAGCCCGCAGCGGGTAGGAACTGAAGCTTTCTTT	CASSPQRVGTEAFF
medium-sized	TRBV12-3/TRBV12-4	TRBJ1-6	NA	TGTGCCAGCAGTTCCGGCGCATACTCACCCCTCCACTTT	CASSSGAYSPLHF
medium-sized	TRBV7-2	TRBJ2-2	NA	TGTGCCAGCACCCCGGGTCTCTTCACCGGGGAGCTGTTTTTT	CASTPGLFTGELFF
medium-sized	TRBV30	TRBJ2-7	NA	TGTGCCTGGAGTCGGCGGCAGTACTTC	CAWSRRQYF
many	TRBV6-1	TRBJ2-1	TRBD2	TGTGCCAGCAGAGCACTAGCGGGAGGGCCAAGTGAGCAGTTCTTC	CASRALAGGPSEQFF
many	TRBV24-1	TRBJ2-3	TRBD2	TGTGCCGCACGGGGACTAGCTGAGACAGATACGCAGTATTTT	CAARGLAETDTQYF
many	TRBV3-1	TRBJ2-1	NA	TGTGCCAGCAGCCAACTAGCGAGAGGAGCCAATGAGCAGTTCTTC	CASSQLARGANEQFF
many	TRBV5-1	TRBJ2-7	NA	TGCGCCAGCAGCTTGGCCGGAGGGACCCCTGCCGAGCAGTACTTC	CASSLAGGTPAEQYF
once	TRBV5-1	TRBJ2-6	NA	TGCGCCAGCAGCTTGTGTGGTTACTCTGGGGCCAACGTCCTGACTTTC	CASSLCGYSGANVLTF
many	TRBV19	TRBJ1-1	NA	TGTGCCAGTAGTTCCCAGGGGATGGGCACTGAAGCTTTCTTT	CASSSQGMGTEAFF
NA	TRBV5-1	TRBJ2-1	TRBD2	TGCGCCAGCAGCTATAGCGGGGATGACAATGAGCAGTTCTTC	CASSYSGDDNEQFF
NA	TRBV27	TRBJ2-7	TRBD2	TGTGCCAGCAGTTCCCCGGGAGCGGGACGCCGTCGTGAGCAGTACTTC	CASSSPGAGRRREQYF
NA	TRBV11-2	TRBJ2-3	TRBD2	TGTGCCAGCAGCTTACGGGAGGGGACAGATACGCAGTATTTT	CASSLREGTDTQYF
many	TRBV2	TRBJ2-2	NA	TGTGCCAGCACCCAAAAGAACACCGGGGAGCTGTTTTTT	CASTQKNTGELFF
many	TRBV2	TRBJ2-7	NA	TGTGCCAGCAGTGATGTCAGTCAAAACTCCTACGAGCAGTACTTC	CASSDVSQNSYEQYF
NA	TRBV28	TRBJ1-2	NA	TGTTCCAGCAGTTTATCCGGGACGGGTGGCAACACCTTC	CSSSLSGTGGNTF
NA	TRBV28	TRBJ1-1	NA	TGTGCCAGCCTCTTTGGGGGGGCGGATAGGGCTTTCTTT	CASLFGGADRAFF
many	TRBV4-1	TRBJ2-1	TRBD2	TGCGCCAGCAGCCAAAGGCTAGCGGCAAGCTCCTACAATGAGCAGTTCTTC	CASSQRLAASSYNEQFF
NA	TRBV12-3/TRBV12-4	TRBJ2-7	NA	TGTGCCAGCAGTTTGGGCGGACGGGAGCAGTACTTC	CASSLGGREQYF